This is a list of T cell receptor beta chains from one sample in a study of T cells in Graves' hyperthyroidism and ophthalmopathy. One entry per CDR3 protein results from TCRdb running MiXCR on the multiplex PCR reads. The sample has 500,000 to 800,000 distinct CDR3 sequences, nearly 45% seen once. The sequenced sample was peripheral blood or thyroid tissue (not recorded which). The receptors stem from an adult man with Graves' disease, either hyperthyroidism or ophthalmopathy (not recorded which). Both conserved end residues are part of each CDR3. The D gene is left open where the match is weak. Clone size is given for some rows only: seen once, a few or many times, or a class if the clone is expanded.

clone_size j_call d_call v_call cdr3_aa cdr3_nt
few TRBJ2-7 . TRBV7-9 CASSLAPGVSDEQYF TGTGCCAGCAGCTTGGCCCCGGGGGTAAGCGACGAGCAGTACTTC
. TRBJ1-1 TRBD1 TRBV6-1 CASSTAPGQGPTEAFF TGTGCCAGCAGCACCGCACCGGGACAGGGGCCCACTGAAGCTTTCTTT
. TRBJ2-1 . TRBV5-1 CASSLASWVRDEQFF TGCGCCAGCAGCTTGGCCTCTTGGGTCAGGGATGAGCAGTTCTTC
few TRBJ1-5 . TRBV2 CASSESEDSNQPQHF TGTGCCAGCAGTGAAAGCGAGGATAGCAATCAGCCCCAGCATTTT
many TRBJ1-2 TRBD1 TRBV25-1 CASSGPGGIYGYTF TGTGCCAGCAGTGGCCCAGGGGGCATCTATGGCTACACCTTC
. TRBJ2-5 . TRBV11-2 CASSQVPSGTQYF TGCGCCAGCAGCCAAGTACCTTCGGGGACCCAGTACTTC
many TRBJ1-5 . TRBV29-1 CSVGAGTYQPQHF TGCAGCGTTGGTGCCGGAACGTATCAGCCCCAGCATTTT
. TRBJ1-2 . TRBV7-9 CASSGGQGYTF TGTGCCAGCAGCGGGGGACAAGGCTACACTTTC
. TRBJ2-5 TRBD1 TRBV20-1 CSSTWGQKETQYF TGCAGCTCCACATGGGGACAGAAAGAGACCCAGTACTTC
many TRBJ1-2 . TRBV2 CASSETRQPNYGYTF TGTGCCAGCAGTGAAACGAGACAACCAAACTATGGCTACACCTTC
. TRBJ2-5 TRBD1 TRBV5-6 CASSLGGGDIVGETQYF TGTGCCAGCAGCCTAGGGGGCGGCGATATAGTCGGAGAGACCCAGTACTTC
many TRBJ1-1 . TRBV29-1 CSATTGTGGEAFF TGCAGCGCCACAACCGGGACGGGGGGTGAAGCTTTCTTT
. TRBJ1-2 . TRBV29-1 CSAPRGSGHYGYTF TGCAGCGCCCCGAGAGGGAGCGGACACTATGGCTACACCTTC
. TRBJ1-2 . TRBV24-1 CATSDPDPGGYGYTF TGTGCCACCAGTGATCCGGACCCCGGCGGCTATGGCTACACCTTC
few TRBJ2-5 TRBD2 TRBV6-6 CASSLVSGRARETQYF TGTGCCAGCAGTCTAGTTAGCGGGAGGGCACGAGAGACCCAGTACTTC
. TRBJ2-2 TRBD1 TRBV29-1 CSVAGGTGELFF TGCAGCGTTGCAGGGGGCACTGGGGAGCTGTTTTTT
. TRBJ2-5 TRBD1 TRBV14 CASGVTGSFETQYF TGTGCCAGCGGGGTGACAGGGAGTTTCGAGACCCAGTACTTC
. TRBJ2-2 TRBD1 TRBV6-5 CASSDLFGQGETGELFF TGTGCCAGCAGTGACCTCTTCGGACAGGGGGAAACCGGGGAGCTGTTTTTT
. TRBJ2-7 TRBD2 TRBV29-1 CSVQGTSGRAPYEQYF TGCAGCGTTCAAGGGACTAGCGGGAGGGCCCCCTACGAGCAGTACTTC
. TRBJ2-7 . TRBV7-6 CASSRTGVGEQYF TGTGCCAGCAGCCGAACTGGGGTTGGGGAGCAGTACTTC
. TRBJ1-1 . TRBV10-3 CASPEGGEAFF TGTGCCAGCCCCGAGGGGGGCGAAGCTTTCTTT
many TRBJ1-1 . TRBV13 CASSLGAGGSEAFF TGTGCCAGCAGCTTAGGGGCAGGAGGGTCTGAAGCTTTCTTT
. TRBJ2-5 . TRBV7-2 CVSSPSGGKETQYF TGTGTCAGCAGCCCCTCCGGGGGCAAAGAGACCCAGTACTTC
few TRBJ1-1 . TRBV2 CASSFPRDTTNTEAFF TGTGCCAGCAGTTTCCCCCGGGACACCACGAACACTGAAGCTTTCTTT
. TRBJ1-2 TRBD1 TRBV20-1 CSARSGTGGGYGYTF TGCAGTGCTAGATCCGGGACAGGGGGCGGCTATGGCTACACCTTC
few TRBJ1-5 . TRBV5-1 CASSLDTHQPQHF TGCGCCAGCAGCTTGGACACTCATCAGCCCCAGCATTTT
. TRBJ1-2 . TRBV6-1 CASGPFYGYTF TGTGCCAGCGGACCCTTCTATGGCTACACCTTC
. TRBJ2-7 TRBD2 TRBV29-1 CSVSGRSDEQYF TGCAGCGTCAGCGGGAGGAGTGACGAGCAGTACTTC
. TRBJ2-7 TRBD2 TRBV7-9 CASSLVAAGGANYEQYF TGTGCCAGCAGCTTAGTCGCAGCGGGAGGCGCAAACTACGAGCAGTACTTC
many TRBJ1-1 TRBD1 TRBV7-2 CASSVTGGDTEAFF TGTGCCAGCAGCGTGACAGGGGGCGACACTGAAGCTTTCTTT
. TRBJ1-6 . TRBV7-2 CASSTRPNSPLHF TGTGCCAGCAGCACCAGGCCGAATTCACCCCTCCACTTT
many TRBJ2-2 . TRBV29-1 CSVDGDTGELFF TGCAGCGTGGATGGTGACACCGGGGAGCTGTTTTTT
many TRBJ1-1 . TRBV7-9 CASSLEVGPGTEAFF TGTGCCAGCAGCTTAGAAGTGGGCCCTGGGACTGAAGCTTTCTTT
. TRBJ2-7 . TRBV6-5 CATSGWAYEQYF TGTGCCACCTCAGGGTGGGCCTACGAGCAGTACTTC
. TRBJ1-5 TRBD1 TRBV6-5 CASSLGRGHQPQHF TGTGCCAGCAGTTTAGGCAGGGGGCATCAGCCCCAGCATTTT
. TRBJ1-2 TRBD1 TRBV5-4 CACRTGSTNYGYTF TGTGCCTGCCGGACAGGGTCCACTAACTATGGCTACACCTTC
. TRBJ1-1 . TRBV7-9 CASSSGQAGDTEAFF TGTGCCAGCAGCTCGGGACAAGCAGGGGACACTGAAGCTTTCTTT
few TRBJ1-6 TRBD1 TRBV20-1 CSARGTGQLNSPLHF TGCAGTGCTAGAGGGACAGGTCAACTCAATTCACCCCTCCACTTT
. TRBJ1-6 . TRBV7-2 CASSLAGGGDLSNSPLHF TGTGCCAGCAGCTTAGCGGGGGGAGGGGATTTATCTAATTCACCCCTCCACTTT
. TRBJ1-6 TRBD1 TRBV5-1 CASSLEGQESSYNSPLHF TGCGCCAGCAGCTTGGAGGGACAGGAGAGCTCCTATAATTCACCCCTCCACTTT
. TRBJ1-5 TRBD1 TRBV20-1 CSAPGQGSNQPQHF TGCAGTGCTCCGGGACAGGGAAGCAATCAGCCCCAGCATTTT
many TRBJ1-6 . TRBV7-3 CASPQHRGGNSPLHF TGTGCCAGCCCCCAACATCGGGGTGGGAATTCACCCCTCCACTTT
few TRBJ1-2 . TRBV19 CASSIGSGVDGYTF TGTGCCAGTAGTATCGGCTCCGGAGTCGATGGCTACACCTTC